The clone carrying this TCR beta chain was observed a single time. At one end, the junction sequence differs from germline, possibly due to a read error. The data stem from a study of blood T cells in healthy people across ages. The CDR3 length is 16 residues. Germline loops: CDR1 SQVTM, CDR2 ANQGSEA. Through a sample-barcoded 5' primer and a J-beta primer mix, a second PCR was run for roughly 7 to 12 cycles. Via MiXCR, TCRdb re-called the 5' RACE reads, giving one row per CDR3 protein. The repertoire holds about 1.6 million distinct CDR3 sequences, with roughly a third as singletons. The J gene is TRBJ2-1, the V gene TRBV29-1, with D possibly matching TRBD2 (6 bases). This TCR was recovered from a woman in her 30s in good health. The material sequenced was blood. This chain's CDR3 is CSVEPGTVSSYNEQFF. The CDR3 bases are TGTAGCGTTGAACCCGGGACTGTTAGCTCCTACAATGAGCAGTTCTTC.